This note documents a single T cell receptor beta chain sequence. Its antigen is unidentified. Germline CDR1 is SGDLS and CDR2 is YYNGEE. Trimming stripped 0 bases from V and 3 bases from J, with 6 bases between. The length of the CDR3 is 14 residues. The sample belongs to a study of cytomegalovirus exposure and HLA in healthy donors. Study-wide points: Rare TCR sequences predominated, though certain public TCRs were found in many donors. Subsequent analysis of the 120 or so validation repertoires found a tendency for first-cohort TCR clusters to co-occur. For cytomegalovirus status, the classifier reportedly gave diagnoses with high specificity and sensitivity.

The repertoire was sequenced with immunoSEQ multiplex PCR; TCRdb's copy has only in-frame clones and lacks some. The sample carries approximately 210,000 clones, about 82% recorded once. This rearrangement joins TRBV9 to TRBJ2-2, with a tentative D call TRBD1 (6 bases). The sequence derives from a woman aged 18 to 35 in good health and CMV-seronegative. Sequencing used PBMCs. The CDR3 coding sequence is TGTGCCAGCAGCGTAGCAGGGGACACCGGGGAGCTGTTTTTT. Protein product: CASSVAGDTGELFF.